This T cell receptor (beta chain) appears in the sequencing data of a study of cytomegalovirus exposure and HLA in healthy donors. Regarding the study as a whole: The authors excluded some V segments, including TRBV6-2 and TRBV6-3, as indistinguishable.

The PCR was carried out with 60 Vbeta primers and 13 Jbeta primers. Clones were read by immunoSEQ multiplex PCR, and TCRdb kept only the in-frame ones, dropping some. The sample has more than 85,000 clones; 75% to 90% are singletons. The germline V and J ends were trimmed by 0 bases and 2 bases, with 8 bases remaining between them. Looked up from germline, CDR1 is SGHAT and CDR2 is FQNNGV. The CDR3 sequence is 14 residues long. Concerning this clone: Its antigen is unidentified.

The specimen sequenced was PBMCs. The clonotype was recovered from a man aged 25 to 40 in good health and CMV-seropositive. The chain combines TRBV11-2 with TRBJ2-7; D is ambiguous. CDR3 in DNA: TGTGCCAGCAGCTTAGACCTCCCTACCTACGAGCAGTACTTC. It specifies CASSLDLPTYEQYF.